This T cell receptor (beta chain) was documented in a study of CD8 T cells in Susac syndrome. RNA totalling roughly 0.5 to 1 ug underwent reverse transcription with random hexamers. MiXCR, applied by TCRdb to the immunoSEQ multiplex PCR reads, yields one record per CDR3 protein. The table includes about 200,000 distinct CDR3 sequences, 85% to 95% detected once. Sequencing was carried out using CD4+ T cells from PBMCs. The TCR was taken from a human donor in good health.

CDR3 DNA sequence: TGTGCCAGCAGCTTACAGGGTGTAGGTGGCTACACCTTC. Encoded protein: CASSLQGVGGYTF. The chain employs TRBV5-4 and TRBJ1-2; D possibly corresponds to TRBD1 (6 bases). V lost 2 bases to trimming and J lost 7 bases, with 12 bases between them. The CDR3 has 13 residues. The V gene's germline CDR1 is SGHNT and CDR2 YYREEE (reference sequence).